At least ten counts were recorded for the clone carrying this T cell receptor beta chain. The antigen remains unidentified. This entry is derived from a study of CD8+CD57+ T cells in acquired aplastic anemia. About the research overall: The study obtained an average of around 3.4 ug of DNA from sorted CD4+ and CD8+ cells. Study-level findings and limits: Patients were compared with controls for CD8+ Simpson's diversity, and no significant difference emerged.

Only patients with CD8+CD57+ cell expansion on flow cytometry were chosen for sequencing. When blood sampling took place, the patients had received no therapy. Profiles of TCR beta VDJ and CDR3 were generated from a genomic DNA template. TCRdb re-analysed the reads in MiXCR, keeping a single row per CDR3 protein. In the table there are about 200,000 distinct CDR3 sequences, about half of which are singletons. The TCR was taken from a human donor with aplastic anemia. Sequencing used sorted CD4+, CD8+, or CD8+CD57+ T cells (not recorded which) from PBMCs.

DNA of the CDR3: TGCGCCAGCAGCTTGGGGCCGAACACTGAAGCTTTCTTT. Translated: CASSLGPNTEAFF. The V and J genes are TRBV5-1 and TRBJ1-1; D gene ambiguous. The germline V gene has CDR1 SGHRS and CDR2 YFSETQ. The V end was cut by 0 bases, the J end by 1 base, with 4 bases between. The CDR3 spans 13 residues.